These 23 T cell receptor beta chains share one sample of origin, sequenced in a study of blood T cell repertoires in COVID-19. TCRdb's table, derived via immunoSEQ multiplex PCR, lists solely in-frame clones and lacks some. The sample has 75,000 to 95,000 clones, 70% to 90% seen once. Sequences were obtained from peripheral blood. The receptors derive from an elderly woman with acute or convalescent COVID-19.

This chain links TRBV30 with TRBJ2-3; perhaps TRBD1 as D (5 bases). The CDR3 has 12 residues. Trimming took off 4 bases at V and 2 bases at J, with 7 bases between the two ends. Germline CDR1 reads GTSNPN; CDR2 reads SVGIG (reference sequence). CDR3 sequence: CAWTGITDTQYF. The CDR3 bases are TGTGCCTGGACAGGGATCACAGATACGCAGTATTTT.

This clone was recorded only once. The chain combines TRBV19 with TRBJ1-5; 7 positions agree with TRBD1. The J segment lost 7 bases and the V segment lost 4 bases, leaving 4 bases of the junction unmatched. The CDR3 is 13 residues long. The germline CDR1 and CDR2 sequences are LNHDA and SQIVND (reference sequence). This CDR3 reads CASSTPGGQPQHF. The CDR3 bases are TGTGCCAGTAGTACGCCAGGGGGGCAGCCCCAGCATTTT. The whole variable domain, remainder taken from reference TRBV19 and TRBJ1-5, is DGGITQSPKYLFRKEGQNVTLSCEQNLNHDAMYWYRQDPGQGLRLIYYSQIVNDFQKGDIAEGYSVSREKKESFPLTVTSAQKNPTAFYLCASSTPGGQPQHFGDGTRLSIL.

This chain joins TRBV2 and TRBJ1-4; D ambiguous. This CDR3 has 15 residues. The V gene's germline CDR1 is SNHLY and CDR2 FYNNEI. V lost 6 bases and J lost 2, with 13 bases in between. The CDR3 region is CASRETWATNEKLFF. The DNA for the CDR3 is TGTGCCAGCAGAGAGACGTGGGCGACTAATGAAAAACTGTTTTTT.

The rearrangement joins TRBV30 to TRBJ1-2; 7 bases map to TRBD1. CDR1 is GTSNPN, CDR2 SVGIG, per germline (reference sequence). The junction had 6 bases not matched to a gene; V was cut back by 4 bases and J by 4 bases. The CDR3 has 13 amino acids. The CDR3 is CAWTRDSSYGYTF. DNA for the CDR3: TGTGCCTGGACCAGGGACAGTTCCTATGGCTACACCTTC.

The chain uses TRBV20-1 and TRBJ1-1, with TRBD1 matching over 7 bases. Germline V gene lookup returns CDR1 DFQATT and CDR2 SNEGSKA (reference sequence). The length of the CDR3 is 12 residues. The ends lost 3 bases at V and 6 bases at J; junction bases unmatched: 4. The CDR3 sequence is CSASDREAEAFF. The CDR3 DNA is TGCAGTGCTAGTGACAGGGAAGCTGAAGCTTTCTTT.

V usage is TRBV25-1 and J usage is TRBJ1-5, with a tentative D call TRBD1 (6 bases). The CDR3 is made up of 16 amino acids. Trimming removed 3 bases from V and 2 bases from J, with 14 bases in between. From germline, CDR1 is MGHDK and CDR2 SYGVNS. CDR3 coding DNA: TGTGCCAGCAGTGACACAGGGTGGGCGGGCAATCAGCCCCAGCATTTT. This translates into CASSDTGWAGNQPQHF.

This clone was counted a single time. The gene calls are TRBV7-9 and TRBJ1-2; D is possibly TRBD1 (5 bases). The CDR3 runs 14 residues. Germline V gene lookup returns CDR1 SEHNR and CDR2 FQNEAQ (reference sequence). The germline V and J ends were trimmed by 4 bases and 2 bases, with 11 bases remaining between them. The CDR3 nucleotides are TGTGCCAGCAGCTCCGACGGGGGGAACTATGGCTACACCTTC. It translates to CASSSDGGNYGYTF.

The chain carries TRBV6-1 and TRBJ2-3, with TRBD1 matching 7 bases. V shed 3 bases, J shed 4 bases, and the junction held 4 bases outside the gene matches. Germline CDR1 is MNHNS and CDR2 is SASEGT. The CDR3 spans 14 residues. The CDR3 coding sequence is TGTGCCAGCAGTGATAGACAGGGATCAGATACGCAGTATTTT. As protein: CASSDRQGSDTQYF.

The gene calls are TRBV9 and TRBJ2-7, with a tentative D call TRBD1 (6 bases). Between the trimmed V and J ends, which lost 4 bases and 4 bases, there was a span of 12 bases. CDR1 SGDLS and CDR2 YYNGEE come from the germline V gene. The CDR3 runs to 13 residues. In DNA, the CDR3 is TGTGCCAGCAGCCGCCTAGACAGGTACGAGCAGTACTTC. It encodes CASSRLDRYEQYF.

The gene calls are TRBV6-2 or TRBV6-3 and TRBJ1-1; D gene ambiguous. V was trimmed by 4 bases and J by 1 base, leaving 13 bases between them. The CDR3 extends over 15 amino acids. CDR1 and CDR2 (germline): MNHEY, SVGEGT. The CDR3 loop is CASSLVRSQNTEAFF. The CDR3 DNA reads TGTGCCAGCAGTTTGGTTCGAAGCCAGAACACTGAAGCTTTCTTT.

The chain combines TRBV11-3 with TRBJ1-1, with TRBD1 matching 8 bases. Losses at the gene ends were 6 bases for V and 4 bases for J; bases not matched to a gene: 7. The CDR3 contains 14 residues. The germline V gene encodes CDR1 SGHNT and CDR2 YENEEA. As DNA, the CDR3 is TGTGCCAGCAGGTCGACAGGGGAAGGCACTGAAGCTTTCTTT. Protein: CASRSTGEGTEAFF. The variable domain in full, completed from reference TRBV11-3 and TRBJ1-1, reads EAGVVQSPRYKIIEKKQPVAFWCNPISGHNTLYWYLQNLGQGPELLIRYENEEAVDDSQLPKDRFSAERLKGVDSTLKIQPAELGDSAVYLCASRSTGEGTEAFFGQGTRLTVV.

The chain recombines TRBV7-3 with TRBJ2-1; weak D call: TRBD2 (6 bases). The germline gives CDR1 SGHTA, CDR2 FQGTGA. Trimming removed 5 bases at V and 8 bases at J, with 13 bases between. This CDR3 has 13 amino acids. The chain's CDR3 is CASSHGGADEQFF. The DNA for the CDR3 is TGTGCCAGCAGCCACGGAGGGGCGGATGAGCAGTTCTTC.

The chain is built from TRBV7-3 and TRBJ2-2; maybe TRBD1 (6 bases). The CDR3 runs to 16 residues. Trimming shortened V by 2 bases and J by 6 bases, and 16 bases separated the two germline ends. Looked up from germline, CDR1 is SGHTA and CDR2 is FQGTGA. CDR3 loop: CASSLQGFDFPGELFF. In DNA form, the CDR3 reads TGTGCCAGCAGCTTACAGGGGTTTGATTTTCCCGGGGAGCTGTTTTTT.

The J gene is TRBJ1-1, the V gene TRBV19; unclear D gene. Germline V CDR1 and CDR2: LNHDA, SQIVND (reference sequence). V gave up 6 bases and J gave up 5 bases, with 16 bases separating them. CDR3 length: 14 amino acids. As DNA, the CDR3 is TGTGCCAGTAGGACGGTTCGCACCAGGACTGAAGCTTTCTTT. Protein product: CASRTVRTRTEAFF. The variable domain in full, completed from reference TRBV19 and TRBJ1-1, reads DGGITQSPKYLFRKEGQNVTLSCEQNLNHDAMYWYRQDPGQGLRLIYYSQIVNDFQKGDIAEGYSVSREKKESFPLTVTSAQKNPTAFYLCASRTVRTRTEAFFGQGTRLTVV.

V gene TRBV3-1 (or the pseudogene TRBV3-2) combines with J gene TRBJ2-1; 9 bases match TRBD2. J lost 6 bases, V lost 4 bases, and 10 bases had no gene match. From germline, CDR1 is LGHDT and CDR2 YNNKEL (reference sequence). The CDR3 is made up of 16 amino acids. Here the CDR3 reads CASSLYRGGAGNEQFF. In DNA form, the CDR3 reads TGTGCCAGCAGCCTTTACCGCGGGGGGGCTGGCAATGAGCAGTTCTTC.

This sequence joins TRBV27 and TRBJ1-1; D call uncertain. The CDR3 has 14 residues. V was trimmed by 2 bases and J by 1 base, leaving 8 bases between them. The germline CDR1 and CDR2 sequences are MNHEY and SMNVEV (reference sequence). The CDR3 region is CASSLTGWNTEAFF. CDR3 nucleotides: TGTGCCAGCAGTTTAACGGGGTGGAACACTGAAGCTTTCTTT.

This chain connects TRBV27 to TRBJ2-1, with 9 bases lining up with TRBD2. Trimming removed 8 bases from V and 7 bases from J; junction bases left unmatched: 9. The V gene's germline CDR1 is MNHEY and CDR2 SMNVEV (reference sequence). This CDR3 is built from 14 residues. In nucleotides, the CDR3 is TGTGCCAGCTCCGGGACTAGCTTTTTAAATGAGCAGTTCTTC. It yields the protein CASSGTSFLNEQFF.

The V and J genes are TRBV7-2 and TRBJ2-7; 7 bases are shared with TRBD2. This CDR3 has 15 amino acids. CDR1 SGHTA and CDR2 FQGNSA come from the germline V gene. V shed 5 bases and J 2 bases; nucleotides not matched to a gene: 9. The CDR3 bases are TGTGCCAGCAGCCTCACCCTAGCGGTTCCCTACGAGCAGTACTTC. As protein: CASSLTLAVPYEQYF.

The rearrangement joins TRBV27 to TRBJ2-5; 7 nucleotides match TRBD2. The trim removed 2 bases at V and 5 bases at J, leaving 20 bases unmatched. The CDR3 has 19 amino acids. The V gene's germline CDR1 is MNHEY and CDR2 SMNVEV (reference sequence). The CDR3 nucleotides are TGTGCCAGCAGTTTAGGACGGGAGAGGGGAGGGGAGACACGGGAGACCCAGTACTTC. It codes for CASSLGRERGGETRETQYF.

This clone was seen once. This chain joins TRBV7-3 and TRBJ1-2; 10 bases map to TRBD1. Per the germline V gene, CDR1 is SGHTA and CDR2 is FQGTGA. V lost 6 bases and J lost 4; bases outside the gene matches: 8. The CDR3 is 15 amino acids. The DNA of the CDR3 is TGTGCCAGCAGGCCCTGGACAGGGGGTAGCTATGGCTACACCTTC. This gives the protein CASRPWTGGSYGYTF.

The chain employs TRBV20-1 and TRBJ2-4; maybe TRBD1 (5 bases). This CDR3 spans 14 amino acids. The germline V gene encodes CDR1 DFQATT and CDR2 SNEGSKA (reference sequence). The V gene lost 3 bases and the J gene lost 5 bases, with 14 bases spanning the gap. The CDR3 spells CSASLPGIENIQYF. The DNA for the CDR3 is TGCAGTGCTAGTCTTCCAGGGATCGAAAACATTCAGTACTTC.

The chain has TRBV7-3 and TRBJ2-3; D might be TRBD2 (5 bases). Deletions cut 5 bases from V and 11 bases from J, with 17 bases between. Germline assignment: CDR1 SGHTA and CDR2 FQGTGA. The length of the CDR3 is 13 residues. In DNA, the CDR3 is TGTGCCAGCAGCCTCCAGACGGGGTTGGAGCAGTATTTT. Its translation: CASSLQTGLEQYF. The full variable domain, completed using reference TRBV7-3 and TRBJ2-3, is GAGVSQTPSNKVTEKGKYVELRCDPISGHTALYWYRQSLGQGPEFLIYFQGTGAADDSGLPNDRFFAVRPEGSVSTLKIQRTERGDSAVYLCASSLQTGLEQYFGPGTRLTVL.

The rearrangement uses TRBV30 and TRBJ2-2, with D possibly being TRBD2 (5 bases). The V end lost 4 bases, the J end lost 5 bases, and 17 bases lay between the germline ends. Germline V gene lookup returns CDR1 GTSNPN and CDR2 SVGIG (reference sequence). The CDR3 consists of 15 residues. The CDR3 is CAWNLGIAPTGELFF. CDR3 nucleotides: TGTGCCTGGAACCTTGGGATAGCGCCTACCGGGGAGCTGTTTTTT.